These 25 T cell receptor beta chains originate from one sample sequenced in a study of blood T cell repertoires in COVID-19. Using immunoSEQ multiplex PCR, the repertoire was profiled, and TCRdb retains in-frame clones only, with some absent. The data show some 100,000 clones, approximately 86% seen once. Sequenced input: peripheral blood. The receptors shown here come from a middle-aged man with acute or convalescent COVID-19.

The V and J genes are TRBV27 and TRBJ2-7; D ambiguous. CDR1 and CDR2 from the germline V gene are MNHEY and SMNVEV (reference sequence). Trimming removed 6 bases at V and 3 bases at J, with 18 bases between. The CDR3 extends over 15 amino acids. CDR3 region: CASSRGDPRNYEQYF. CDR3 DNA sequence: TGTGCCAGCAGCCGCGGCGACCCCCGTAACTACGAGCAGTACTTC.

V is TRBV10-1 and J is TRBJ2-3; possible D gene TRBD2, 6 bases. The germline gives CDR1 WNHNN, CDR2 SYGVQD (reference sequence). The CDR3 is made up of 15 amino acids. V shed 4 bases and J shed 4 bases, with 15 bases lying between them. The CDR3 spells CASSVTGRGADTQYF. The CDR3, as DNA: TGCGCCAGCAGTGTCACGGGGCGCGGGGCAGATACGCAGTATTTT.

This clone was picked up a small number of times. J is TRBJ2-7 and V is TRBV4-1; weak D call: TRBD2 (6 bases). The CDR3 consists of 15 residues. The V gene's germline CDR1 is MGHRA and CDR2 YSYEKL. With 0 bases removed from V and 7 bases from J, the gap between germline ends came to 16 bases. In nucleotides, the CDR3 is TGCGCCAGCAGCCAAGATTTCCCATTCGGGGGTGAGCAGTACTTC. Its protein product is CASSQDFPFGGEQYF.

This rearrangement joins TRBV10-1 to TRBJ2-5, with D unresolved. The germline CDR1 and CDR2 sequences are WNHNN and SYGVQD (reference sequence). V was trimmed by 3 bases and J by 0 bases, leaving 5 bases between them. The CDR3 extends over 13 amino acids. Written as DNA, the CDR3 is TGCGCCAGCAGTGATATGTACCAAGAGACCCAGTACTTC. This encodes CASSDMYQETQYF.

V usage is TRBV7-9 and J usage is TRBJ2-2; D call uncertain. With 4 bases removed from V and 0 bases from J, the gap between germline ends came to 6 bases. This CDR3 spans 14 amino acids. Germline CDR1 is SEHNR and CDR2 is FQNEAQ (reference sequence). The CDR3 loop is CASSSFPNTGELFF. The CDR3 DNA follows: TGTGCCAGCAGCTCTTTTCCGAACACCGGGGAGCTGTTTTTT.

This clone was picked up one time. This chain links TRBV6-2 or TRBV6-3 with TRBJ1-1, with D possibly TRBD1 on 6 matching bases. CDR3 size: 13 residues. V dropped 1 base and J dropped 11 bases, with 14 bases sitting between them. Germline assignment: CDR1 MNHEY and CDR2 SVGEGT. In DNA form, the CDR3 reads TGTGCCAGCAGTTACTTTAGGGACACGGACGCTTTCTTT. It translates to CASSYFRDTDAFF.

The rearrangement uses TRBV5-6 and TRBJ2-7; perhaps TRBD2 as D (6 bases). V lost 3 bases and J 3 bases, leaving 13 bases between the germline ends. Germline assignment: CDR1 SGHDT and CDR2 YYEEEE. The CDR3 contains 14 residues. As DNA, the CDR3 is TGTGCCAGCAGCTGGGGCGGGACCTACTACGAGCAGTACTTC. Its translation: CASSWGGTYYEQYF.

The gene calls are TRBV24-1 and TRBJ2-5; 7 positions agree with TRBD2. CDR1 and CDR2 (germline): KGHDR, SFDVKD. Germline trimming cut 3 bases from V and 10 bases from J; bases unmatched to any gene: 16. The CDR3 covers 16 residues. The CDR3 DNA sequence: TGTGCCACCAGTGATCGTGGGGGGGGGACCGTCCGGGACCAGTACTTC. Encoded protein: CATSDRGGGTVRDQYF.

The V gene is TRBV7-2, the J gene TRBJ1-1; perhaps TRBD1 as D (5 bases). Germline V gene lookup returns CDR1 SGHTA and CDR2 FQGNSA. The CDR3 sequence is 14 residues long. V dropped 5 bases and J dropped 5 bases, with 15 bases sitting between them. The CDR3 sequence is CASSTQYGGTEAFF. In nucleotides, the CDR3 is TGTGCCAGCAGCACCCAATATGGGGGGACTGAAGCTTTCTTT.

The chain carries TRBV13 and TRBJ2-3; 7 bases are shared with TRBD2. The germline V gene encodes CDR1 PRHDT and CDR2 FYEKMQ (reference sequence). The CDR3 loop spans 15 amino acids. V trimming: 3 bases; J trimming: 2 bases; junction bases outside the gene matches: 5. CDR3 protein: CASSLGGTHTDTQYF. For the CDR3, the DNA is TGTGCCAGCAGCTTGGGGGGGACCCACACAGATACGCAGTATTTT.

The chain links TRBV11-3 to TRBJ2-3; 8 positions agree with TRBD2. CDR1 SGHNT and CDR2 YENEEA come from the germline V gene. After removal of 4 bases from V and 1 base from J, the junction contained 7 bases not matched to a gene. The CDR3 extends over 16 amino acids. CDR3 bases: TGTGCCAGCAGCTCCCTACTAGCGGCACGCACAGATACGCAGTATTTT. This encodes CASSSLLAARTDTQYF.

The chain couples TRBV29-1 to TRBJ1-3; weak D call: TRBD1 (6 bases). The CDR3 is made up of 13 amino acids. The germline V and J ends were trimmed by 5 bases and 2 bases, with 10 bases remaining between them. Germline CDR1 and CDR2: SQVTM and ANQGSEA. CDR3 loop: CSVTGLAGNTIYF. CDR3 DNA: TGCAGCGTTACAGGGTTAGCTGGAAACACCATATATTTT.

The chain combines TRBV23-1 with TRBJ2-7, with D perhaps matching TRBD2 (5 bases). TRBV23-1 is assigned to the ORF class and has an uncertain function. This CDR3 comprises 16 residues. Between the trimmed V and J ends, which lost 1 base and 5 bases, there was a span of 18 bases. This chain's CDR3 is CASSQYVTGFPHEQYF. In nucleotides, the CDR3 is TGCGCCAGCAGTCAATATGTCACGGGATTCCCCCACGAGCAGTACTTC.

This chain connects TRBV3-1 (or the pseudogene TRBV3-2) to TRBJ2-3; maybe TRBD2 (5 bases). V lost 4 bases, J lost 1 base, and 6 bases lay in between. The CDR3 is 13 residues long. CDR1 LGHDT and CDR2 YNNKEL come from the germline V gene (reference sequence). CDR3 DNA: TGTGCCAGCAGCCTGAGGGGCACAGATACGCAGTATTTT. This encodes CASSLRGTDTQYF.

The chain joins TRBV5-4 to TRBJ2-3; the D is unclear. In germline, CDR1 is SGHNT, CDR2 YYREEE (reference sequence). V was trimmed by 1 base and J by 7 bases, leaving 13 bases between them. The CDR3 extends over 14 amino acids. The CDR3 reads CASSLPSSRNTQYF. CDR3 DNA: TGTGCCAGCAGCTTGCCGTCTAGTCGGAATACGCAGTATTTT.

This chain joins TRBV9 and TRBJ2-3; 10 nucleotides line up with TRBD2. The CDR3 contains 16 residues. CDR1 and CDR2 from the germline V gene are SGDLS and YYNGEE. Trimming took 3 bases from V and 3 from J; bases not matched to a gene: 7. CDR3 sequence reads: CASSERLAGPTDTQYF. The CDR3 nucleotides read TGTGCCAGCAGCGAAAGACTAGCGGGCCCTACAGATACGCAGTATTTT.

The J gene is TRBJ2-2, the V gene TRBV11-2; tentatively, D is TRBD1 (5 bases). In germline, CDR1 is SGHAT, CDR2 FQNNGV. The length of the CDR3 is 17 residues. The ends were cut back, 0 bases at V and 0 bases at J, with 11 bases in the middle. CDR3 nucleotides: TGTGCCAGCAGCTTAGAAGGGCAGGGTACGAACACCGGGGAGCTGTTTTTT. Translation gives CASSLEGQGTNTGELFF. Full variable domain (missing parts from reference TRBV11-2 and TRBJ2-2): EAGVAQSPRYKIIEKRQSVAFWCNPISGHATLYWYQQILGQGPKLLIQFQNNGVVDDSQLPKDRFSAERLKGVDSTLKIQPAKLEDSAVYLCASSLEGQGTNTGELFFGEGSRLTVL.

This clone was recorded once. The chain recombines TRBV21-1 with TRBJ1-3. TRBV21-1 is annotated as a pseudogene. This CDR3 region has 17 residues. The CDR3 sequence: CASSKARGLYSGNTIYF. Written as DNA, the CDR3 is TGTGCCAGCAGCAAAGCGCGGGGGCTTTATTCTGGAAACACCATATATTTT.

In DNA form, the CDR3 reads TGTGCCAGCCTTACGGGGACTGAAGCTTTCTTT. Amino acid sequence: CASLTGTEAFF. The rearrangement joins TRBV6-5 to TRBJ1-1, with D uncertain. The length of the CDR3 is 11 residues. In germline, CDR1 is MNHEY, CDR2 SVGAGI. The V gene lost 8 bases and the J gene lost 5 bases, with 9 bases spanning the gap.

V gene TRBV5-4 combines with J gene TRBJ2-7, with D tentatively TRBD1 (5 bases). V was cut by 0 bases and J by 6 bases, with 13 bases left in between. The CDR3 loop spans 14 amino acids. Germline-derived CDR1 and CDR2 are SGHNT and YYREEE (reference sequence). CDR3: CASSLDLGRVEQYF. CDR3 bases: TGTGCCAGCAGCTTGGATTTGGGCAGGGTCGAGCAGTACTTC.

The table lists this clone with a count of one. The gene calls are TRBV7-8 and TRBJ2-7; D is ambiguous. Trimming removed 4 bases from V and 4 bases from J, with 11 bases in between. Germline V lookup: CDR1 SGHVS, CDR2 FQNEAQ. The CDR3 loop spans 13 amino acids. The CDR3 DNA reads TGTGCCAGCAGCTCCTTCAGTCCATACGAGCAGTACTTC. Translated, it gives CASSSFSPYEQYF. The full variable domain, completed using reference TRBV7-8 and TRBJ2-7, is GAGVSQSPRYKVAKRGQDVALRCDPISGHVSLFWYQQALGQGPEFLTYFQNEAQLDKSGLPSDRFFAERPEGSVSTLKIQRTQQEDSAVYLCASSSFSPYEQYFGPGTRLTVT.

The chain uses TRBV11-2 and TRBJ2-7, with TRBD2 matching over 10 bases. CDR1 is SGHAT and CDR2 is FQNNGV in the germline V gene. The CDR3 is 15 amino acids. V was clipped by 1 base and J by 6 bases; unmatched bases: 6. CDR3 sequence reads: CASSLAPLAGAEQYF. CDR3 bases: TGTGCCAGCAGCTTAGCCCCGCTAGCGGGAGCCGAGCAGTACTTC. The variable domain in full, completed from reference TRBV11-2 and TRBJ2-7, reads EAGVAQSPRYKIIEKRQSVAFWCNPISGHATLYWYQQILGQGPKLLIQFQNNGVVDDSQLPKDRFSAERLKGVDSTLKIQPAKLEDSAVYLCASSLAPLAGAEQYFGPGTRLTVT.

The rearrangement joins TRBV6-5 to TRBJ1-2; 7 nucleotides align to TRBD1. V shed 5 bases, J shed 6 bases, and the junction held 12 bases outside the gene matches. The CDR3 runs to 15 residues. Germline V gives CDR1 MNHEY, CDR2 SVGAGI. The CDR3 spells CASSRNRGPRNGYTF. CDR3 bases: TGTGCCAGCAGTAGAAACAGGGGCCCGAGGAATGGCTACACCTTC.

This chain uses TRBV5-1 with TRBJ1-4; TRBD1 might be the D (5 bases). Trimming stripped 2 bases from V and 7 bases from J, with 12 bases between. CDR1 and CDR2 from the germline V gene are SGHRS and YFSETQ. The CDR3 sequence is 14 residues long. The CDR3, as DNA: TGCGCCAGCAGCTTCAGGGTTAATGGTGAAAAACTGTTTTTT. Translated, it gives CASSFRVNGEKLFF.

A few counts support this clone. The chain carries TRBV6-2 or TRBV6-3 and TRBJ2-7; 9 bases line up with TRBD2. Per germline, CDR1 MNHEY and CDR2 SVGEGT. V gave up 5 bases and J gave up 2 bases; unmatched junction bases: 4. The CDR3 has 14 residues. The chain's CDR3 is CASSSGRWTYEQYF. CDR3 sequence (DNA): TGTGCCAGCAGTAGCGGGAGGTGGACCTACGAGCAGTACTTC.